Below are 6 T cell receptor beta chains sequenced from a single sample in a study of PD-L1 blockade in urothelial cancer. Here immunoSEQ multiplex PCR was the method, and the copy in TCRdb shows in-frame clones only, minus some. The table lists 13,000 to 15,000 clones, around 89% of them singletons. The source was PBMCs, collected around atezolizumab (anti-PD-L1) treatment. The receptor source for this set is a man aged 70-80 years with urothelial cancer.

This clone came up a few times. The CDR3 sequence: CASITGGNSPLHF. The CDR3 nucleotides are TGTGCCAGCATTACAGGGGGAAATTCACCCCTCCACTTT. The chain recombines TRBV2 with TRBJ1-6; 8 positions agree with TRBD1. V trimming: 7 bases; J trimming: 7 bases; junction bases outside the gene matches: 3. Germline-derived CDR1 and CDR2 are SNHLY and FYNNEI. This CDR3 has 13 residues.

This clone was seen more than once but under ten times. The chain has TRBV19 and TRBJ1-3; 7 bases fit TRBD1. The V gene's germline CDR1 is LNHDA and CDR2 SQIVND (reference sequence). V shed 1 base and J 4 bases; nucleotides not matched to a gene: 4. This CDR3 has 15 residues. This CDR3 is CASSIVGQFGNTIYF. The CDR3 DNA follows: TGTGCCAGTAGTATAGTGGGACAGTTCGGAAACACCATATATTTT.

The chain recombines TRBV29-1 with TRBJ2-2; 14 nucleotides align to TRBD2. Germline CDR1 reads SQVTM; CDR2 reads ANQGSEA. CDR3 length: 16 amino acids. DNA for the CDR3: TGCACCTCCGGGACTAGCGGGGGTTCGAACACCGGGGAGCTGTTTTTT. It specifies CTSGTSGGSNTGELFF.

This rearrangement joins TRBV7-2 to TRBJ1-6; 8 bases align to TRBD1. Germline CDR1 is SGHTA and CDR2 is FQGNSA. The CDR3 is made up of 14 amino acids. J lost 9 bases, V lost 3 bases, and 4 bases had no gene match. The CDR3 loop reads CASSFRDRPSPLHF. CDR3 DNA sequence: TGTGCCAGCAGCTTTCGGGACAGGCCTTCACCCCTCCACTTT.

The chain employs TRBV2 and TRBJ1-1, with a possible D match to TRBD1 (6 bases). Looked up from germline, CDR1 is SNHLY and CDR2 is FYNNEI. The CDR3 runs to 15 residues. Trimming stripped 6 bases from V and 5 bases from J, with 19 bases between. This CDR3 is CASRLGGGRGTEAFF. The CDR3 nucleotides read TGTGCCAGCAGACTAGGGGGGGGTAGGGGAACTGAAGCTTTCTTT.

This chain uses TRBV6-5 with TRBJ1-2; D possibly corresponds to TRBD1 (6 bases). V was clipped by 0 bases and J by 8 bases, with 13 bases between them. Germline CDR1 MNHEY, CDR2 SVGAGI. The CDR3 has 14 amino acids. In DNA, the CDR3 is TGTGCCAGCAGTTACTCGGACAGCCTAGCCGGCTACACCTTC. The encoded protein is CASSYSDSLAGYTF.